The T cell receptor (beta chain) described here comes from a study of blood T cell repertoires in COVID-19. V was shortened by 4 bases and J by 4 bases, with 12 bases between the two germline ends. This CDR3 has 14 residues. Per germline, CDR1 SGHKS and CDR2 YYEKEE (reference sequence). Per the original methods: Reference gene primer amplification gave nucleated cell count estimates. The method was immunoSEQ multiplex PCR; TCRdb's version includes in-frame clones alone and lacks a portion of them. The DNA gave D and trimming, while V, J and clone size come from that table. The data contain fewer than 400,000 clones, about 88% of them singletons.

The source of this sequence is a human donor in a cohort sampled during active COVID-19. The rearrangement joins TRBV5-5 to TRBJ1-5; D might be TRBD1 (5 bases). The specimen was peripheral blood. The CDR3 protein is CASSPMTANQPQHF. The CDR3 DNA reads as TGTGCCAGCAGCCCCATGACAGCAAATCAGCCCCAGCATTTT.